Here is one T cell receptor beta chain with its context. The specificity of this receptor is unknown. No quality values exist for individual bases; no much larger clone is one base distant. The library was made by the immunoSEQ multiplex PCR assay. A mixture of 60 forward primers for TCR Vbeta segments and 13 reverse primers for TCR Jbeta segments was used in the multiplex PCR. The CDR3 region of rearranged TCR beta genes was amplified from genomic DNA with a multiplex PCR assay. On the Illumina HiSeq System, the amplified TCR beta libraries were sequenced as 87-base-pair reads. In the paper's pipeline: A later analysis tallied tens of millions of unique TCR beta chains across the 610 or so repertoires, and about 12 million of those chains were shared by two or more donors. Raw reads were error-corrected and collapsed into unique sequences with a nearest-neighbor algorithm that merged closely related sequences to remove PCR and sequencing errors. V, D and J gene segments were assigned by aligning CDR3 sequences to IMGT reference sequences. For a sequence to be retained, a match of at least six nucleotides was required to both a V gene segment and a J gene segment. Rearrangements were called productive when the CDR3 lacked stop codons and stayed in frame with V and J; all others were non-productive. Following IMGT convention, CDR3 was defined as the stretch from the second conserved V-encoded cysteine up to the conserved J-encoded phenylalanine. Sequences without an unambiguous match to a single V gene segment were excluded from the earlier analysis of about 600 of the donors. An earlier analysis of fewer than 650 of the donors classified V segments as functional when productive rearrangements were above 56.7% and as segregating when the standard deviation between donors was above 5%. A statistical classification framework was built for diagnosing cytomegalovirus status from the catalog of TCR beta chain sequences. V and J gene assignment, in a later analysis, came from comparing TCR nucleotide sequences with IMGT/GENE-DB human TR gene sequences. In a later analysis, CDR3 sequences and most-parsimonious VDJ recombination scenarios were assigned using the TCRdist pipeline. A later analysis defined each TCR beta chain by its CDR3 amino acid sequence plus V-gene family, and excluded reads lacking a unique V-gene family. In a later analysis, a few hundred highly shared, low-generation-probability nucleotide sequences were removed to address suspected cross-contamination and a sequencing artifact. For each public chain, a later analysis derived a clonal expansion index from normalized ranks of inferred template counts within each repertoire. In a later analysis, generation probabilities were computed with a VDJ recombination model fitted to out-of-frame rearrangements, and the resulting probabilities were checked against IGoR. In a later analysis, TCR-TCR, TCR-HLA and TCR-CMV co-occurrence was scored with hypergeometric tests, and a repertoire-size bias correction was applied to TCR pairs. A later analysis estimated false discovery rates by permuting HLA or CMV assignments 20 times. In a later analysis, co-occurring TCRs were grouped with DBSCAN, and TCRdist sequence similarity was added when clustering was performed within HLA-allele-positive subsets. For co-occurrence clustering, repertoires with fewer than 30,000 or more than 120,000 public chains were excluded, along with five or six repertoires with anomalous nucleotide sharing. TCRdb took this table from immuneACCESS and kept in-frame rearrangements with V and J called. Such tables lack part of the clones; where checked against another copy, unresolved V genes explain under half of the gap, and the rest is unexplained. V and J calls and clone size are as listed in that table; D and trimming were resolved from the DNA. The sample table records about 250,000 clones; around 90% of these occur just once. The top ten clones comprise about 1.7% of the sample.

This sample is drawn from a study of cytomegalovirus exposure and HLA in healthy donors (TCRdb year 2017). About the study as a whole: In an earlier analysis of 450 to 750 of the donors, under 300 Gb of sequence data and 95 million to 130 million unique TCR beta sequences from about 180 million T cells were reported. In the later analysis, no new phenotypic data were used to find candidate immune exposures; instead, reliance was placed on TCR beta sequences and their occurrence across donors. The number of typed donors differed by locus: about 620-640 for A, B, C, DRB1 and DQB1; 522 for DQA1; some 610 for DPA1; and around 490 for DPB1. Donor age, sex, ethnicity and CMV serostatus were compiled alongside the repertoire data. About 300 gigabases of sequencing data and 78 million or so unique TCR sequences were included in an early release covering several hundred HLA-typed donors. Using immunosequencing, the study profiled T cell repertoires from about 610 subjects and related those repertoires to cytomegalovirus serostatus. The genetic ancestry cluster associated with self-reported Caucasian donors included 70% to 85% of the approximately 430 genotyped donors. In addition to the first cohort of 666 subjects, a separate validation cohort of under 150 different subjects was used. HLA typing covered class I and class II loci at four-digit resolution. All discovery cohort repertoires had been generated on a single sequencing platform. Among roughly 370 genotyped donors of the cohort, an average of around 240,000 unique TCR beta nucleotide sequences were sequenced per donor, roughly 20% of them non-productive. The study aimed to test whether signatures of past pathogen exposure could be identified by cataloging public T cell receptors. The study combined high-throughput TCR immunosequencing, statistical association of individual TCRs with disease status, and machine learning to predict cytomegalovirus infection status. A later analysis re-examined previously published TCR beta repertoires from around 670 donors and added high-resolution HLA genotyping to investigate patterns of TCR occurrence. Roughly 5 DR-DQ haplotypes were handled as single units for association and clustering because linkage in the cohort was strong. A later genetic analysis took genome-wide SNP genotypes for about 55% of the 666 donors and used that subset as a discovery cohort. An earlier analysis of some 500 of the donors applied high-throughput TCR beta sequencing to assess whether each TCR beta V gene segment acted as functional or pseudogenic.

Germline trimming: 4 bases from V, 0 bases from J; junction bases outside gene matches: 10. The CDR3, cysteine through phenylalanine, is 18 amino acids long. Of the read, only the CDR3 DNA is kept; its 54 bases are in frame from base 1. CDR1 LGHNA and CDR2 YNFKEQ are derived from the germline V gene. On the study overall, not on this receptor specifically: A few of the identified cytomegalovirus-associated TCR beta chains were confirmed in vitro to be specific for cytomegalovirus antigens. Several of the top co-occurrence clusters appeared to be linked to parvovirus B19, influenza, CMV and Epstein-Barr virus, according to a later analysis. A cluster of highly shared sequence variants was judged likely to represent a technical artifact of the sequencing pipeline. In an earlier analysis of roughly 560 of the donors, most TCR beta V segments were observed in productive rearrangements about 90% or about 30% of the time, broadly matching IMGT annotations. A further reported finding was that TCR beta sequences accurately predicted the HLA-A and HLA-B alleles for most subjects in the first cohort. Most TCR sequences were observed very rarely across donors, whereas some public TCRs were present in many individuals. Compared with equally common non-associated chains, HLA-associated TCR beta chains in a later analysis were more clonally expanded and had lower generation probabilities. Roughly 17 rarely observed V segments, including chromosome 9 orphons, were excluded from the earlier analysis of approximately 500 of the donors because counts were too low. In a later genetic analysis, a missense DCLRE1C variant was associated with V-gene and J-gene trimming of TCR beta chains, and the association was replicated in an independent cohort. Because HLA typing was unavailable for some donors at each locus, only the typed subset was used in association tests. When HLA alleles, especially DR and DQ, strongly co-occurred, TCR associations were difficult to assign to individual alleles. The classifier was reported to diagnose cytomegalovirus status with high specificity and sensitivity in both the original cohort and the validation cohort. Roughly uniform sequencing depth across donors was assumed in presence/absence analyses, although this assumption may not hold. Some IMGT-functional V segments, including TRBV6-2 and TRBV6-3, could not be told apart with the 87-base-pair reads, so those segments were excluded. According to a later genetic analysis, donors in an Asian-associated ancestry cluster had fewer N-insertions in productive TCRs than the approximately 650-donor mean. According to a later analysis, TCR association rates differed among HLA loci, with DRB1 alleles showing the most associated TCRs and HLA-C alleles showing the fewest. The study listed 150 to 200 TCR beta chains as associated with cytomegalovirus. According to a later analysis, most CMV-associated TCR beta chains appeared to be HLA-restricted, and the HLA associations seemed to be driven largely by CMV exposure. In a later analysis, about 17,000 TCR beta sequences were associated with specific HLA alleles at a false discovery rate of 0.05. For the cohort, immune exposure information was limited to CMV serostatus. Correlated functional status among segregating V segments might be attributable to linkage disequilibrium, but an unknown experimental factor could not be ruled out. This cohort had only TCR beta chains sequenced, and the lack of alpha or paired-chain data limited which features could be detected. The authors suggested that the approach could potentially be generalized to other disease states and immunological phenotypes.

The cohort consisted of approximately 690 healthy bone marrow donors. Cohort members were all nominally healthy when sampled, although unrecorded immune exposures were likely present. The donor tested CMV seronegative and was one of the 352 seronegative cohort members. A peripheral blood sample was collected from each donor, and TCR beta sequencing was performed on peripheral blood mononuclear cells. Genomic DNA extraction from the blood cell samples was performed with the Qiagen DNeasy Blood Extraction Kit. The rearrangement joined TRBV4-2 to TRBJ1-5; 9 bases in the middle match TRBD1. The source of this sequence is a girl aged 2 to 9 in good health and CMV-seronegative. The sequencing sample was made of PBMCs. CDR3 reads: CASSRGQGRGGSNQPQHF. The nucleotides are TGTGCCAGCAGCCGAGGACAGGGGAGAGGGGGTAGCAATCAGCCCCAGCATTTT.